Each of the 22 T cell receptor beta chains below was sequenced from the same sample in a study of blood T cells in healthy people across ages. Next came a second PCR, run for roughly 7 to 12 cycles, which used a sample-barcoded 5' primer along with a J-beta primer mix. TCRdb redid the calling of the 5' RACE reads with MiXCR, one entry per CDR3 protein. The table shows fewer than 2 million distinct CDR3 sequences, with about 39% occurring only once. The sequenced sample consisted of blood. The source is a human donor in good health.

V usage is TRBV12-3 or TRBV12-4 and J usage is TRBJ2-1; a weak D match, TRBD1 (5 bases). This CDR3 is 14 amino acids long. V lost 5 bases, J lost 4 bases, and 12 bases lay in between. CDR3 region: CASSPIDSYNEQFF. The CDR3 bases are TGTGCCAGCAGTCCAATCGACAGTTACAATGAGCAGTTCTTC.

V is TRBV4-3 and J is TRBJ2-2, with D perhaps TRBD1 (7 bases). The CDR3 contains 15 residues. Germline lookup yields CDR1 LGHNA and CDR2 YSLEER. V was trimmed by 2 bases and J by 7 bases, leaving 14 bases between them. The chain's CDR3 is CASSQLTGTGGELFF. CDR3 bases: TGCGCCAGCAGCCAATTGACAGGGACTGGCGGGGAGCTGTTTTTT.

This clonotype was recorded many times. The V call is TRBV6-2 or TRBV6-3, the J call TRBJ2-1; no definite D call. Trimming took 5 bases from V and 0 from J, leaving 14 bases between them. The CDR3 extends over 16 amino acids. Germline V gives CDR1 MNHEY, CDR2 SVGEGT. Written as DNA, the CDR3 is TGTGCCAGCAGTGACTTATCAGTTACCTCCTACAATGAGCAGTTCTTC. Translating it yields CASSDLSVTSYNEQFF.

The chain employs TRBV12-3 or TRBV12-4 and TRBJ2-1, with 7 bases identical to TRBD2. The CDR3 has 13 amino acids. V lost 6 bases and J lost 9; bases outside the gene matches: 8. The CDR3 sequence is CASSAPGGGEQFF. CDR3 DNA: TGTGCCAGCAGCGCACCGGGAGGTGGTGAGCAGTTCTTC.

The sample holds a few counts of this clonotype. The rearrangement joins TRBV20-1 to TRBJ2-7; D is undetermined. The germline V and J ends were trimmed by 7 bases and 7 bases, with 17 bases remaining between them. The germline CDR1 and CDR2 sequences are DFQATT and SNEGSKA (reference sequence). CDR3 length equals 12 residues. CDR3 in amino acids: CSVTLTPAEQYF. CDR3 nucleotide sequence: TGCAGTGTAACCCTGACCCCGGCGGAGCAGTACTTC.

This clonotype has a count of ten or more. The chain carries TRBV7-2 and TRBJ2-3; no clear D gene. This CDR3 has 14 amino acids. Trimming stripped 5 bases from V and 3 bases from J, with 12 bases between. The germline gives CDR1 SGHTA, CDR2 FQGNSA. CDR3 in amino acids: CASSPRPSTDTQYF. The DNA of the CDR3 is TGTGCCAGCAGCCCCCGCCCTTCTACAGATACGCAGTATTTT. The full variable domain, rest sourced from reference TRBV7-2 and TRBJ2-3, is GAGVSQSPSNKVTEKGKDVELRCDPISGHTALYWYRQSLGQGLEFLIYFQGNSAPDKSGLPSDRFSAERTGGSVSTLTIQRTQQEDSAVYLCASSPRPSTDTQYFGPGTRLTVL.

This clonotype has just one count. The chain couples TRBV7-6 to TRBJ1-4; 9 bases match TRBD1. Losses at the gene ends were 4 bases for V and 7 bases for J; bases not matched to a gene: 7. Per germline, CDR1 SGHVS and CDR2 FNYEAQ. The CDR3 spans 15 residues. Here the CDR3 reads CASSSRTGDGEKLFF. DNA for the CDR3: TGTGCCAGCAGCTCCCGGACAGGGGATGGTGAAAAACTGTTTTTT.

CDR3 amino acids: CASSSEGWNQPQHF. CDR3 in DNA: TGTGCCAGCAGTTCCGAGGGGTGGAATCAGCCCCAGCATTTT. The chain combines TRBV12-3 or TRBV12-4 with TRBJ1-5; D perhaps matches TRBD1 (5 bases). The CDR3 covers 14 residues. Trimming cost V 4 bases and J 4 bases, with 11 bases left between them.

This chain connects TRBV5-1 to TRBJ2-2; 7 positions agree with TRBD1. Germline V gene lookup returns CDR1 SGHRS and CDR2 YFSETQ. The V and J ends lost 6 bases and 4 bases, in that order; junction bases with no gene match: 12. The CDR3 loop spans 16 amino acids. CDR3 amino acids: CASNRGQGVITGELFF. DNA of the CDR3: TGCGCCAGCAACAGAGGGCAGGGGGTTATCACCGGGGAGCTGTTTTTT. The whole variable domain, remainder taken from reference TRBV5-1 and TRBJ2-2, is KAGVTQTPRYLIKTRGQQVTLSCSPISGHRSVSWYQQTPGQGLQFLFEYFSETQRNKGNFPGRFSGRQFSNSRSEMNVSTLELGDSALYLCASNRGQGVITGELFFGEGSRLTVL.

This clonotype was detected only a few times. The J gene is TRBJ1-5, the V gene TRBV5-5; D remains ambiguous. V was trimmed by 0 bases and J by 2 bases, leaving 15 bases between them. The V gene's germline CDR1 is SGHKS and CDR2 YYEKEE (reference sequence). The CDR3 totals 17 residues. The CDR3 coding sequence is TGTGCCAGCAGCTTGGTACCCGTGTACATGGGCAATCAGCCCCAGCATTTT. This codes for CASSLVPVYMGNQPQHF.

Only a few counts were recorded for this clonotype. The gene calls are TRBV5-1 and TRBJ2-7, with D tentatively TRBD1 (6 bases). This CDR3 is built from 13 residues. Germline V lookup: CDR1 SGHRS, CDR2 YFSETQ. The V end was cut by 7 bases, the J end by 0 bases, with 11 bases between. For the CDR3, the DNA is TGCGCCAGCGGGGGCCCCAGCTCCTACGAGCAGTACTTC. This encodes CASGGPSSYEQYF. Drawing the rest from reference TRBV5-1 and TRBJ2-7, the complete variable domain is KAGVTQTPRYLIKTRGQQVTLSCSPISGHRSVSWYQQTPGQGLQFLFEYFSETQRNKGNFPGRFSGRQFSNSRSEMNVSTLELGDSALYLCASGGPSSYEQYFGPGTRLTVT.

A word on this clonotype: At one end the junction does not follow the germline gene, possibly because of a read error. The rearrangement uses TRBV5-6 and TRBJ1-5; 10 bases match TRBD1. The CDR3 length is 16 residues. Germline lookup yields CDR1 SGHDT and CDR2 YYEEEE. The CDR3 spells CASSVRTGGRHQPQHF. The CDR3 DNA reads TGTGCCAGCAGCGTCCGGACAGGGGGAAGGCATCAACCCCAGCATTTT.

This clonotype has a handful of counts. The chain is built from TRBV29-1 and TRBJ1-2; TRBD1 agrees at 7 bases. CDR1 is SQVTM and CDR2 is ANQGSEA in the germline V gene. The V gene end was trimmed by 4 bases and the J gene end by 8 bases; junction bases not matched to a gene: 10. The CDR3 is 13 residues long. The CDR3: CSVARQGGGGYTF. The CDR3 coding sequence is TGCAGCGTTGCCCGACAGGGTGGAGGAGGCTACACCTTC.

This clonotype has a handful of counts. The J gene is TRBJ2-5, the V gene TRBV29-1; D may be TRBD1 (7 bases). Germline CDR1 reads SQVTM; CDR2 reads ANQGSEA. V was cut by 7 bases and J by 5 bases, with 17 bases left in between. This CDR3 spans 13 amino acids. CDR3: CSARRGQGETQYF. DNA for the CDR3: TGCAGCGCCAGGAGGGGGCAGGGGGAGACCCAGTACTTC.

The CDR3 protein is CASTQLPPPRRASTDTQYF. In nucleotides, the CDR3 is TGTGCCAGCACCCAGCTTCCCCCTCCACGGCGGGCTAGCACAGATACGCAGTATTTT. The V and J genes are TRBV5-4 and TRBJ2-3, with D tentatively TRBD2 (5 bases). Germline values: CDR1 SGHNT, CDR2 YYREEE (reference sequence). V gave up 6 bases and J gave up 0 bases, with 26 bases separating them. The CDR3 is made up of 19 amino acids.

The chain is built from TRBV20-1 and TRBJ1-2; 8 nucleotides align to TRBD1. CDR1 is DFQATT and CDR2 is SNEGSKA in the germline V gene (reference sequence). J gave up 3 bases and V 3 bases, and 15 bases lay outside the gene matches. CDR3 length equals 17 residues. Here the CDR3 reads CSASLAAARGHHYGYTF. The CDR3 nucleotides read TGCAGTGCTAGTTTAGCGGCGGCCAGGGGGCATCACTATGGCTACACCTTC.

CDR3 nucleotides: TGCAGTGCTAGTAGAGCAAATGAGCAGTTCTTC. This sequence encodes CSASRANEQFF. V usage is TRBV20-1 and J usage is TRBJ2-1; D is unclear. Germline V gene sequence: CDR1 DFQATT, CDR2 SNEGSKA (reference sequence). V was cut by 3 bases and J by 7 bases, with 7 bases left in between. The CDR3 covers 11 residues.

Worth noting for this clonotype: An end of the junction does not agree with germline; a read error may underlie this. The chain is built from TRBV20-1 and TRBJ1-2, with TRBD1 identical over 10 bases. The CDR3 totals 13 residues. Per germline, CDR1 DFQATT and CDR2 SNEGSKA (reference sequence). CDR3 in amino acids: CSALGTGVYGHTF. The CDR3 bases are TGCAGTGCGCTAGGGACAGGGGTCTATGGCCACACCTTC.

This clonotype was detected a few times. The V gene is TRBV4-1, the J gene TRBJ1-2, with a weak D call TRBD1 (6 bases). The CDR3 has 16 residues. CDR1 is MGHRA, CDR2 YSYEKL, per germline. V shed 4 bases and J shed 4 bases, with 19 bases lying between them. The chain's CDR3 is CASSLPTGGRGYGYTF. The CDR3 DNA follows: TGCGCCAGCAGCCTCCCTACCGGGGGGCGCGGCTATGGCTACACCTTC.

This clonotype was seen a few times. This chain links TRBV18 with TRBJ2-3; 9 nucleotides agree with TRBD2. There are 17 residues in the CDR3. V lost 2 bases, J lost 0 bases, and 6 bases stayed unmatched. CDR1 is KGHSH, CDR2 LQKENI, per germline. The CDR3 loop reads CASSPMGLASSTDTQYF. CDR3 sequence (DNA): TGTGCCAGCTCACCAATGGGACTAGCAAGTAGCACAGATACGCAGTATTTT.

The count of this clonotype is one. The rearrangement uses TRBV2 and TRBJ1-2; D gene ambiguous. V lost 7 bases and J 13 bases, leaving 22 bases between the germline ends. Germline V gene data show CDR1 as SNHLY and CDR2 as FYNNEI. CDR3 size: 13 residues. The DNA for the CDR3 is TGTGCCAGCACCGTGGTGGCGCAGTGGAGGTGCACCTTC. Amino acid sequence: CASTVVAQWRCTF.

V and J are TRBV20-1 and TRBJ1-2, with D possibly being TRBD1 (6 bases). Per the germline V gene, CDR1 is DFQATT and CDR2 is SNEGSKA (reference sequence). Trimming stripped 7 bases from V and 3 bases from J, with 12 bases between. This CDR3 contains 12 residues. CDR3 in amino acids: CSVWTVYYGYTF. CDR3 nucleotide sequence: TGCAGTGTTTGGACAGTCTACTATGGCTACACCTTC.